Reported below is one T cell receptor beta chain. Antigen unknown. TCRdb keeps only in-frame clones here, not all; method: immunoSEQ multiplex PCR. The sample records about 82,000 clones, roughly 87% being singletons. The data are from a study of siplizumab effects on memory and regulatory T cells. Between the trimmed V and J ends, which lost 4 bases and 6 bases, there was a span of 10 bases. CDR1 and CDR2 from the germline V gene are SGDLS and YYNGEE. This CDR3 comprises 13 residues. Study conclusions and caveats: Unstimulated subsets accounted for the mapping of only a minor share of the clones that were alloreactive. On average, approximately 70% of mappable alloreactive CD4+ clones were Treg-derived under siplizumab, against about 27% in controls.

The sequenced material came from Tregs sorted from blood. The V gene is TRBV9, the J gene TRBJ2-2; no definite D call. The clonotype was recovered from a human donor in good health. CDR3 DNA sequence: TGTGCCAGCAGCCCCGGATCGGCCGGGGAGCTGTTTTTT. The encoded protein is CASSPGSAGELFF.